This T cell receptor (beta chain) was observed in a study of cytomegalovirus exposure and HLA in healthy donors. The CDR3 has 15 amino acids. Trimming at V came to 5 bases and at J to 5 bases, leaving 7 bases not matched to a gene. From germline, CDR1 is SNHLY and CDR2 FYNNEI. A note on this clone: The target antigen is unknown.

Researchers ran the PCR with 60 Vbeta and 13 Jbeta primers. TCRdb's copy holds only in-frame clones and misses some; the assay was immunoSEQ multiplex PCR. Of around 92,000 clones in the sample, roughly 74% are singletons; the top ten hold 2.5% to 3.5%. Study-wide results and caveats: In a later analysis, V- and J-gene trimming of beta chains associated with a DCLRE1C missense variant, replicated independently. Per a prior analysis, the majority of TCR beta V segments were productive roughly 90% or roughly 30% of the time. High sensitivity and specificity were reportedly achieved when the classifier diagnosed cytomegalovirus status. In a later analysis, at a false discovery rate of 0.05, 16,951 TCR beta sequences were associated with HLA alleles.

The source is a female donor in good health and CMV-seropositive. Specimen: PBMCs. The chain carries TRBV2 and TRBJ2-2; 8 bases are shared with TRBD1. CDR3 DNA: TGTGCCAGCAGTAGGACCACAGGGGGTACCGGGGAGCTGTTTTTT. Translated: CASSRTTGGTGELFF.